This TCR beta chain was sequenced for a study of T cells in Graves' hyperthyroidism and ophthalmopathy. About the study: Before treatment of any kind, peripheral blood was taken at initial diagnosis.

Amplified TCR beta CDR3 regions came from RNA transcripts. A first-round RT-PCR of the TCR CDR3 used the HTBI primer set. TCRdb ran MiXCR on the multiplex PCR reads and lists one entry per CDR3 protein. This sample has a few hundred thousand distinct CDR3 sequences, with around a sixth found just once. V lost 7 bases to trimming and J lost 1 base, with 17 bases between them. This CDR3 region has 15 residues. CDR1 is SGDLS and CDR2 is YYNGEE in the germline V gene. This clonotype was picked up many times. Diagnosing involved the use of clinical symptoms, serum thyroxine and TRAb, thyroid ultrasound and orbital computed tomography.

The chain links TRBV9 to TRBJ2-5; D perhaps matches TRBD2 (5 bases). Sequencing was carried out using blood. The TCR originated in a man between 18 and 35 years old with Graves' ophthalmopathy. The CDR3 DNA follows: TGTGCCAGCTCCGTTGGGAGCCACTCCCAAGAGACCCAGTACTTC. Residues: CASSVGSHSQETQYF. The full variable domain, with the rest looked up from reference TRBV9 and TRBJ2-5, is DSGVTQTPKHLITATGQRVTLRCSPRSGDLSVYWYQQSLDQGLQFLIQYYNGEERAKGNILERFSAQQFPDLHSELNLSSLELGDSALYFCASSVGSHSQETQYFGPGTRLLVL.